What follows is one T cell receptor (beta chain) and its context. The antigen is undetermined. The sample belongs to a study of identical twins. General observations from the study: Low generation-probability sequences were in excess among twin-shared out-of-frame alpha sequences. Models underestimated how often monozygotic twins shared out-of-frame TCR alpha. The presence of invariant MAIT and iNKT cells could partly confound analyses of zero-insertion sequences. For cord blood, abundant beta clonotypes had fewer insertions, unlike memory repertoires, which showed none.

From the 5' RACE reads, TCRdb called clonotypes with MiXCR, one entry per CDR3 protein. The sample yields around 370,000 distinct CDR3 sequences, about 10% seen once. CDR3 size: 15 residues. Germline V gene sequence: CDR1 SEHNR, CDR2 FQNEAQ (reference sequence). The V end lost 2 bases, the J end lost 0 bases, and 10 bases lay between the germline ends. The chain combines TRBV7-9 with TRBJ1-1; D uncertain. The sequenced sample was naive T cells sorted from blood. This TCR derives from a woman aged 45-59 years in good health. The CDR3 DNA reads as TGTGCCAGCAGCTTACATCCGGGGTTGAACACTGAAGCTTTCTTT. It is translated as CASSLHPGLNTEAFF.